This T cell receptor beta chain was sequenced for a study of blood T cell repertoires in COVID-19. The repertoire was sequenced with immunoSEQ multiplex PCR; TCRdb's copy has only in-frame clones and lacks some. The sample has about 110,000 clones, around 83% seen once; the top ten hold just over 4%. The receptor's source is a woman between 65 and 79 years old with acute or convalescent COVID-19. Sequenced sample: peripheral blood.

The CDR3 sequence: CAIVVWRETFLNTEAFF. For the CDR3, the DNA is TGTGCCATCGTGGTATGGAGGGAAACCTTCTTGAACACTGAAGCTTTCTTT. This chain links TRBV6-4 with TRBJ1-1; D not resolved. The V gene's germline CDR1 is MRHNA and CDR2 SNTAGT. V dropped 10 bases and J dropped 0 bases, with 24 bases sitting between them. The CDR3 is 17 residues long.